What follows describes a single TCR beta chain. TCRdb keeps only in-frame clones here, not all; method: immunoSEQ multiplex PCR. The sample shows about 100,000 clones, roughly 95% of them seen only once. The data belong to a study of technical replicates of blood from a few donors. Per germline, CDR1 SGHDT and CDR2 YYEEEE. The ends were cut back, 5 bases at V and 2 bases at J, with 13 bases in the middle. The CDR3 runs 14 residues. Sample: T cells isolated from PBMCs. The TCR was taken from a human donor in good health. The chain combines TRBV5-6 with TRBJ1-2; maybe TRBD1 (5 bases). Here the CDR3 reads CASSSGAGNYGYTF. CDR3 coding DNA: TGTGCCAGCAGTTCCGGGGCGGGGAACTATGGCTACACCTTC.